The sequence of this T cell receptor beta chain was determined in a study of T cell changes during pregnancy in multiple sclerosis. The repertoire was sequenced with immunoSEQ multiplex PCR; TCRdb's copy has only in-frame clones and lacks some. This sample yields tens of thousands of clones, of which 80% to 95% are seen a single time; roughly 2% belongs to the top ten. The CDR3 contains 15 residues. Germline V gives CDR1 SQVTM, CDR2 ANQGSEA. V lost 4 bases and J lost 0, with 15 bases in between. This sequence was found in a female donor in good health, enrolled as a control in a pregnancy study. The chain uses TRBV29-1 and TRBJ1-2; D not certain. Material: peripheral blood, obtained in the third trimester of pregnancy. This chain's CDR3 is CSVVLAPATNYGYTF. In nucleotides, the CDR3 is TGCAGCGTTGTTCTAGCCCCGGCAACTAACTATGGCTACACCTTC.